This T cell receptor (beta chain) was sequenced for a study of T cell changes during pregnancy in multiple sclerosis. The table came from immunoSEQ multiplex PCR; TCRdb's copy has only in-frame clones and leaves some out. This table holds 45,000 to 75,000 clones, nearly 95% found once. The germline gives CDR1 SNHLY, CDR2 FYNNEI. CDR3 length: 14 amino acids. J lost 4 bases, V lost 7 bases, and 3 bases had no gene match. This receptor was obtained from a female donor with multiple sclerosis, enrolled in a pregnancy study. The sample was peripheral blood, taken in the first trimester of pregnancy. This chain uses TRBV2 with TRBJ1-6; 8 nucleotides line up with TRBD1. The CDR3 DNA reads as TGTGCCAGCATGAGACAGGGGTATAATTCACCCCTCCACTTT. It codes for CASMRQGYNSPLHF.